The next 18 T cell receptor beta chains were all read from a single sample in a study of cytomegalovirus exposure and HLA in healthy donors. 13 Jbeta primers and 60 Vbeta primers were used for the PCR. The data were produced by immunoSEQ multiplex PCR, yet TCRdb's version contains in-frame clones alone and is incomplete. The sample comprises 130,000 to 150,000 clones, about 82% of which are singletons, and about 3.7% rests with the top ten. Specimen: PBMCs. These receptors all stem from a male donor in good health and CMV-seronegative.

This chain uses TRBV15 with TRBJ2-7; 7 bases are a match to TRBD2. Germline trimming cut 5 bases from V and 5 bases from J; bases unmatched to any gene: 15. This CDR3 region has 16 residues. Germline lookup yields CDR1 LNHNV and CDR2 YYDKDF (reference sequence). The CDR3 coding sequence is TGTGCCACCAGCGCCAGCACTAGCGCCCTTGGAGACGAGCAGTACTTC. This translates into CATSASTSALGDEQYF.

The V and J genes are TRBV19 and TRBJ2-2, with D perhaps matching TRBD1 (5 bases). Trimming cost V 5 bases and J 0 bases, with 13 bases left between them. This CDR3 is 16 amino acids long. Germline V lookup: CDR1 LNHDA, CDR2 SQIVND (reference sequence). The CDR3 nucleotides are TGTGCCAGTAGTCTGACAGACTCGACGAACACCGGGGAGCTGTTTTTT. It codes for CASSLTDSTNTGELFF.

The V gene is TRBV13, the J gene TRBJ1-2; no definite D call. V gave up 2 bases and J gave up 4 bases, with 17 bases separating them. This CDR3 is built from 16 residues. CDR1 is PRHDT, CDR2 FYEKMQ, per germline (reference sequence). CDR3 loop: CASSLTSRRGLYGYTF. The CDR3 DNA is TGTGCCAGCAGCTTAACTTCCCGGCGAGGGCTCTATGGCTACACCTTC.

This clone was observed a single time. The chain recombines TRBV27 with TRBJ1-1, with D unresolved. Germline CDR1 and CDR2: MNHEY and SMNVEV (reference sequence). The CDR3 is made up of 11 amino acids. V was trimmed by 6 bases and J by 5 bases, leaving 7 bases between them. CDR3 bases: TGTGCCAGCAGATCCGGGACTGAAGCTTTCTTT. Protein sequence: CASRSGTEAFF.

The rearrangement links TRBV28 to TRBJ2-7, with D maybe TRBD2 (5 bases). V dropped 10 bases and J dropped 6 bases, with 25 bases sitting between them. Germline CDR1 is MDHEN and CDR2 is SYDVKM. This CDR3 has 15 amino acids. This chain's CDR3 is CATHGSMRGGGEQYF. The CDR3 DNA reads as TGTGCCACCCACGGGTCGATGCGAGGAGGAGGCGAGCAGTACTTC.

This clone ranks as medium-sized. The CDR3 DNA reads as TGTGCCAGCAGCTTGGGGCCCTTCTACGAGCAGTACTTC. It codes for CASSLGPFYEQYF. The chain has TRBV5-4 and TRBJ2-7; D not certain. Deletions cut 0 bases from V and 3 bases from J, with 7 bases between. Germline V gene data show CDR1 as SGHNT and CDR2 as YYREEE (reference sequence). The CDR3 runs to 13 residues.

This rearrangement joins TRBV18 to TRBJ1-1, with TRBD1 matching over 9 bases. V was clipped by 1 base and J by 3 bases; unmatched bases: 6. There are 16 residues in the CDR3. CDR1 is KGHSH and CDR2 is LQKENI in the germline V gene. In nucleotides, the CDR3 is TGTGCCAGCTCACCACGGAGTACAGGGGGCGACACTGAAGCTTTCTTT. Residues: CASSPRSTGGDTEAFF.

The chain uses TRBV9 and TRBJ1-2; D unclear. There are 15 residues in the CDR3. Germline assignment: CDR1 SGDLS and CDR2 YYNGEE. V was trimmed by 0 bases and J by 0 bases, leaving 9 bases between them. In DNA form, the CDR3 reads TGTGCCAGCAGCGTAGGACATATAGCTAACTATGGCTACACCTTC. Its protein product is CASSVGHIANYGYTF. The full variable domain, its missing parts supplied by reference TRBV9 and TRBJ1-2, is DSGVTQTPKHLITATGQRVTLRCSPRSGDLSVYWYQQSLDQGLQFLIQYYNGEERAKGNILERFSAQQFPDLHSELNLSSLELGDSALYFCASSVGHIANYGYTFGSGTRLTVV.

This chain links TRBV7-9 with TRBJ1-1, with a tentative D call TRBD1 (6 bases). Germline loops: CDR1 SEHNR, CDR2 FQNEAQ (reference sequence). Between the trimmed V and J ends, which lost 5 bases and 2 bases, there was a span of 15 bases. This CDR3 has 15 residues. The CDR3 region is CASSRGEGLNTEAFF. CDR3 bases: TGTGCCAGCAGCAGGGGGGAGGGACTTAACACTGAAGCTTTCTTT.

The chain is built from TRBV7-9 and TRBJ1-1; 7 bases are shared with TRBD1. The CDR3 is 13 amino acids. The V segment lost 5 bases and the J segment 4 bases; nucleotides outside the gene matches: 4. Germline CDR1 reads SEHNR; CDR2 reads FQNEAQ (reference sequence). CDR3 sequence reads: CASSRGTATEAFF. The CDR3 region has the DNA TGTGCCAGCAGCCGCGGGACAGCCACTGAAGCTTTCTTT.

This clone was detected only once. J is TRBJ2-3 and V is TRBV6-5; D unresolved. CDR3 length equals 15 residues. The V gene lost 5 bases and the J gene lost 6 bases, with 18 bases spanning the gap. In germline, CDR1 is MNHEY, CDR2 SVGAGI. The CDR3 nucleotides are TGTGCCAGCAGTCCCTCCAACCCCTCGAGGGATACGCAGTATTTT. It yields the protein CASSPSNPSRDTQYF.

The chain uses TRBV7-2 and TRBJ2-5; 12 bases are a match to TRBD1. Looked up from germline, CDR1 is SGHTA and CDR2 is FQGNSA. The CDR3 consists of 16 residues. J was trimmed by 5 bases and V by 1 base; bases with no gene match: 5. CDR3 nucleotide sequence: TGTGCCAGCAGCTTAGGAGGGACAGGGGGCCGGGAGACCCAGTACTTC. It yields the protein CASSLGGTGGRETQYF.

This clone was found a few times. V gene TRBV28 combines with J gene TRBJ2-1; TRBD2 matches at 11 bases. The germline CDR1 and CDR2 sequences are MDHEN and SYDVKM. Trimming removed 7 bases from V and 5 bases from J; junction bases left unmatched: 19. The CDR3 has 19 residues. The CDR3 here is CASTTWGVAGGPHDNEQFF. CDR3 coding DNA: TGTGCCAGCACCACTTGGGGAGTAGCGGGAGGGCCTCATGACAATGAGCAGTTCTTC.

The chain employs TRBV27 and TRBJ2-1, with 12 bases lining up with TRBD1. CDR3 length: 16 residues. Germline V gene lookup returns CDR1 MNHEY and CDR2 SMNVEV (reference sequence). V lost 4 bases, J lost 7 bases, and 8 bases stayed unmatched. The CDR3 sequence: CASSSPGQGAENEQFF. The CDR3 nucleotides read TGTGCCAGCAGTTCTCCGGGACAGGGGGCAGAGAATGAGCAGTTCTTC.

CDR3 sequence reads: CASSRTSEIIYEQYF. In nucleotides, the CDR3 is TGTGCCAGCAGCCGGACTAGCGAGATAATCTACGAGCAGTACTTC. This chain uses TRBV11-3 with TRBJ2-5, with 9 positions matching TRBD2. The last part of the DNA fits TRBJ2-7 better; the J call may be wrong. The germline CDR1 and CDR2 sequences are SGHNT and YENEEA. This CDR3 is 15 amino acids long.

This clone was detected a few times. This chain uses TRBV7-9 with TRBJ1-1; D is possibly TRBD1 (5 bases). The CDR3 is made up of 13 amino acids. Per the germline V gene, CDR1 is SEHNR and CDR2 is FQNEAQ (reference sequence). The V end was cut by 5 bases, the J end by 5 bases, with 12 bases between. CDR3 residues: CASSPGRGTEAFF. CDR3 bases: TGTGCCAGCAGCCCCGGGCGGGGGACTGAAGCTTTCTTT.

This chain connects TRBV2 to TRBJ2-3; 9 bases map to TRBD1. Germline V gene lookup returns CDR1 SNHLY and CDR2 FYNNEI. The CDR3 spans 15 residues. V was pared by 4 bases and J by 2 bases, with 4 bases of the junction left unmatched. CDR3 sequence reads: CASSGQGGYTDTQYF. CDR3 DNA sequence: TGTGCCAGCAGTGGACAGGGGGGGTACACAGATACGCAGTATTTT.

The chain is built from TRBV18 and TRBJ2-7; 10 nucleotides agree with TRBD1. The CDR3 is 15 amino acids. CDR1 and CDR2 from the germline V gene are KGHSH and LQKENI. V trimming: 3 bases; J trimming: 5 bases; junction bases outside the gene matches: 7. CDR3 coding DNA: TGTGCCAGCTCACCCTCCGGGACAGGGGTCGACGAGCAGTACTTC. Translated: CASSPSGTGVDEQYF.